This TCR beta chain originates from a study of T cells in Graves' hyperthyroidism and ophthalmopathy. Used for diagnoses were clinical symptoms, serum thyroxine and TRAb, thyroid ultrasound and orbital computed tomography. This clonotype was observed many times. No antigen is known for it. The investigators amplified TCR beta CDR3 regions from RNA transcripts. The study used the HTBI primer set for a first-round RT-PCR of the TCR CDR3. TCRdb reprocessed the multiplex PCR reads with MiXCR, giving one entry per CDR3 protein. The sample contains under 450,000 distinct CDR3 sequences, less than 15% of which appear only once. Study-wide points: Most expanded thyroid clonotypes above 0.001 also appeared in blood. Classification by a 13 V-J model distinguished ophthalmopathy from stable hyperthyroidism. The model made its ophthalmopathy prediction, and onset followed a median around 6.9 months later.

Germline V gene data show CDR1 as MNHNS and CDR2 as SASEGT. CDR3 length equals 13 residues. Trimming removed 6 bases at V and 3 bases at J, with 11 bases between. The material sequenced was blood. The receptor's source is a young man with Graves' hyperthyroidism that later progressed to Graves' ophthalmopathy. The chain joins TRBV6-1 to TRBJ1-1; weak D call: TRBD1 (5 bases). The CDR3 loop is CASRPQVHTEAFF. The CDR3 coding sequence is TGTGCCAGCAGGCCACAGGTCCACACTGAAGCTTTCTTT.